The 19 T cell receptor beta chains given below trace back to one sample, sequenced in a study of blood T cell repertoires in COVID-19. TCRdb's table, derived via immunoSEQ multiplex PCR, lists solely in-frame clones and lacks some. The table has under 200,000 clones, roughly 84% seen once. Sequencing was carried out using PBMCs or T cells enriched from blood (not recorded which). All receptors derive from a woman aged 25 to 39 who had been exposed to COVID-19.

For this clone: Additional DNA sequences in this sample encode the identical CDR3. This chain uses TRBV7-9 with TRBJ1-2, with TRBD1 as a possible D gene (6 bases). This CDR3 comprises 13 residues. Trimming cost V 4 bases and J 2 bases, with 8 bases left between them. Germline V CDR1 and CDR2: SEHNR, FQNEAQ (reference sequence). DNA of the CDR3: TGTGCCAGCAGCTCCGGGACAAACTATGGCTACACCTTC. Translation gives CASSSGTNYGYTF.

The chain links TRBV9 to TRBJ2-1; 9 bases fit TRBD1. The germline gives CDR1 SGDLS, CDR2 YYNGEE. Trimming cost V 3 bases and J 6 bases; bases outside gene matches: 7. The CDR3 contains 15 residues. The CDR3: CASSDRQGVVNEQFF. Here the CDR3 DNA reads TGTGCCAGCAGCGACCGACAGGGGGTGGTCAATGAGCAGTTCTTC.

The chain uses TRBV3-1 (or the pseudogene TRBV3-2) and TRBJ2-7; TRBD2 is a possible D gene (7 bases). The germline V gene encodes CDR1 LGHDT and CDR2 YNNKEL (reference sequence). Trimming pared 2 bases from V and 7 bases from J, leaving 9 bases between. The CDR3 has 12 residues. This CDR3 is CASSQSGTEQYF. The CDR3, as DNA: TGTGCCAGCAGCCAAAGCGGGACAGAGCAGTACTTC.

The CDR3, as DNA: TGTGCCAGCAGTTTACCTTTCGGTGAGCAGTTCTTC. Translating gives CASSLPFGEQFF. J is TRBJ2-1 and V is TRBV12-3 or TRBV12-4, with D hard to call. CDR3 length equals 12 residues. Between the trimmed V and J ends, which lost 2 bases and 9 bases, there was a span of 8 bases.

This clone was observed a single time. This chain connects TRBV6-2 or TRBV6-3 to TRBJ1-4; a possible D gene is TRBD1 (6 bases). The V gene lost 5 bases and the J gene lost 5 bases, with 15 bases spanning the gap. The germline CDR1 and CDR2 sequences are MNHEY and SVGEGT. This CDR3 contains 15 residues. CDR3 bases: TGTGCCAGCAGTCCCGTAGGACAGCGCAATGAAAAACTGTTTTTT. This gives the protein CASSPVGQRNEKLFF.

J is TRBJ2-7 and V is TRBV19; maybe TRBD2 (5 bases). The CDR3 contains 19 residues. Deletions cut 3 bases from V and 0 bases from J, with 24 bases between. Germline V lookup: CDR1 LNHDA, CDR2 SQIVND (reference sequence). In DNA form, the CDR3 reads TGTGCCAGTAGTATTTCCCTCGGATGGCGGGCGTCTAGCTCCTACGAGCAGTACTTC. Amino acid sequence: CASSISLGWRASSSYEQYF.

The table lists this clone with a few counts. The genes are TRBV18 and TRBJ1-6; 9 bases map to TRBD1. Germline CDR1 is KGHSH and CDR2 is LQKENI. V lost 0 bases, J lost 10 bases, and 4 bases stayed unmatched. The CDR3 is made up of 15 amino acids. The CDR3 sequence is CASSPPGQGSSPLHF. The CDR3 DNA reads as TGTGCCAGCTCACCACCGGGACAGGGATCCTCACCCCTCCACTTT.

This clone turned up a few times. The V and J genes are TRBV6-1 and TRBJ1-1; 7 positions match TRBD1. J gave up 8 bases and V 3 bases, and 3 bases lay outside the gene matches. Germline V lookup: CDR1 MNHNS, CDR2 SASEGT. There are 12 residues in the CDR3. As DNA, the CDR3 is TGTGCCAGCAGTGACGTGGGACAGGAAGCTTTCTTT. It specifies CASSDVGQEAFF.

The chain uses TRBV2 and TRBJ1-6, with D perhaps TRBD1 (6 bases). V lost 4 bases and J lost 4, with 14 bases in between. The V gene's germline CDR1 is SNHLY and CDR2 FYNNEI. This CDR3 region has 16 residues. CDR3 in amino acids: CASSASPGTYNSPLHF. The DNA for the CDR3 is TGTGCCAGCAGTGCCTCTCCCGGGACATATAATTCACCCCTCCACTTT. Full variable domain (rest looked up from reference TRBV2 and TRBJ1-6): EPEVTQTPSHQVTQMGQEVILRCVPISNHLYFYWYRQILGQKVEFLVSFYNNEISEKSEIFDDQFSVERPDGSNFTLKIRSTKLEDSAMYFCASSASPGTYNSPLHFGNGTRLTVT.

This chain uses TRBV27 with TRBJ1-5; D not resolved. V gave up 3 bases and J gave up 4 bases, with 10 bases separating them. Germline CDR1 MNHEY, CDR2 SMNVEV (reference sequence). The CDR3 is made up of 14 amino acids. The CDR3 nucleotides are TGTGCCAGCAGTTTTGGGGAGTTTAATCAGCCCCAGCATTTT. Residues: CASSFGEFNQPQHF.

This chain uses TRBV18 with TRBJ1-2; D possibly corresponds to TRBD1 (5 bases). CDR1 and CDR2 from the germline V gene are KGHSH and LQKENI. The CDR3 runs to 13 residues. Trimming took 6 bases from V and 5 from J, leaving 13 bases between them. The CDR3 protein is CASSPGQEYGYTF. DNA of the CDR3: TGTGCCAGCTCGCCCGGACAAGAGTATGGCTACACCTTC.

The chain employs TRBV7-8 and TRBJ1-2; D is perhaps TRBD1 (5 bases). Looked up from germline, CDR1 is SGHVS and CDR2 is FQNEAQ. The CDR3 is made up of 14 amino acids. V was shortened by 5 bases and J by 4 bases, with 14 bases between the two germline ends. CDR3 DNA: TGTGCCAGCAGCCCCCAGGGCCTTGGCTATGGCTACACCTTC. Residues: CASSPQGLGYGYTF.

V usage is TRBV4-1 and J usage is TRBJ1-4; TRBD1 matches 11 bases. The CDR3 runs to 14 residues. Germline lookup yields CDR1 MGHRA and CDR2 YSYEKL. Unmatched junction bases numbered 3, after V lost 5 bases and J lost 7 bases. CDR3 region: CASSEGQGVEKLFF. The CDR3 region has the DNA TGCGCCAGCAGCGAGGGACAGGGGGTTGAAAAACTGTTTTTT.

V usage is TRBV12-5 and J usage is TRBJ1-3, with a possible D match to TRBD1 (6 bases). Germline V gene lookup returns CDR1 LGHNT and CDR2 FRNRAP. Trimming cost V 3 bases and J 4 bases, with 22 bases left between them. The CDR3 contains 18 residues. Here the CDR3 reads CASGFTPRDTRRGNTIYF. In DNA form, the CDR3 reads TGTGCTAGTGGTTTCACTCCCAGGGACACAAGGCGCGGAAACACCATATATTTT.

This rearrangement joins TRBV21-1 to TRBJ1-2; the table calls TRBD1, which could not be checked here. TRBV21-1 is a pseudogene. The CDR3 totals 19 residues. This CDR3 is CASSKAPDRGRFFFYGYTF. The CDR3 DNA follows: TGTGCCAGCAGCAAAGCCCCGGACAGGGGGAGATTTTTCTTCTATGGCTACACCTTC.

This chain uses TRBV11-3 with TRBJ2-1; TRBD2 is a possible D gene (7 bases). CDR1 and CDR2 (germline): SGHNT, YENEEA. CDR3 length equals 14 residues. Trimming cost V 4 bases and J 9 bases, with 16 bases left between them. Here the CDR3 reads CASSSGGVLSEQFF. The CDR3 region has the DNA TGTGCCAGCAGCTCGGGGGGCGTCTTGAGTGAGCAGTTCTTC. Based on the CDR3 plus reference TRBV11-3 and TRBJ2-1, the full variable domain is EAGVVQSPRYKIIEKKQPVAFWCNPISGHNTLYWYLQNLGQGPELLIRYENEEAVDDSQLPKDRFSAERLKGVDSTLKIQPAELGDSAVYLCASSSGGVLSEQFFGPGTRLTVL.

The chain recombines TRBV10-2 with TRBJ1-4; 8 nucleotides agree with TRBD1. This CDR3 is 16 amino acids long. V dropped 2 bases and J dropped 5; count of bases not matched to a gene: 7. CDR1 WSHSY and CDR2 SAAADI come from the germline V gene. CDR3 sequence (DNA): TGCGCCAGCAGTGAGACCCCAGGGGGCTTCAATGAAAAACTGTTTTTT. The encoded protein is CASSETPGGFNEKLFF.

V and J are TRBV13 and TRBJ1-6; no reliable D call. The CDR3 runs 15 residues. From germline, CDR1 is PRHDT and CDR2 FYEKMQ (reference sequence). V shed 5 bases and J shed 6 bases, with 14 bases lying between them. This CDR3 reads CASSANSGRNSPLHF. The CDR3 region has the DNA TGTGCCAGCAGCGCGAATTCTGGGCGTAATTCACCCCTCCACTTT.

The chain employs TRBV7-3 and TRBJ2-3, with 7 bases fitting TRBD2. Germline V CDR1 and CDR2: SGHTA, FQGTGA. V shed 5 bases and J 7 bases; nucleotides not matched to a gene: 3. The CDR3 contains 12 residues. The CDR3 nucleotides read TGTGCCAGCAGCGAAGCGGGGAATACGCAGTATTTT. It codes for CASSEAGNTQYF.